This T cell receptor (beta chain) was documented in a study of tumor and adjacent non-tumor tissue in lung cancer. Broader study findings: Higher tumor TCR diversity was associated with shorter survival.

This clonotype was observed many times. Its antigen remains unknown. A modified ARM-PCR protocol with three rounds of nested PCR amplified TCRbeta. TCRdb reanalysed the multiplex PCR reads using MiXCR and keeps one entry per CDR3 protein. The sample yields 120,000 or so distinct CDR3 sequences, about 66% seen once. No cell sorting was done before RNA was extracted from the tissue. Between the trimmed V and J ends, which lost 5 bases and 8 bases, there was a span of 15 bases. The V gene's germline CDR1 is MNHEY and CDR2 SVGAGI. The CDR3 spans 14 residues. The TCR sequence derives from a man under 40 with non-small cell lung cancer. The sequenced sample was lung tumor tissue. The V gene is TRBV6-5, the J gene TRBJ1-4, with unresolved D. The CDR3 coding sequence is TGTGCCAGCAGTCCCGGACTGCCTCCAGAAAAACTGTTTTTT. This encodes CASSPGLPPEKLFF.